This T cell receptor (beta chain) was sequenced during a study of blood T cell repertoires in COVID-19. Method: immunoSEQ multiplex PCR; TCRdb's copy keeps in-frame clones and lacks some. The data hold under 200,000 clones, with 70% to 80% observed a single time. This CDR3 is built from 15 residues. Germline V gene data show CDR1 as WNHNN and CDR2 as SYGVQD (reference sequence). V gave up 4 bases and J gave up 8 bases; unmatched junction bases: 8. This clonotype was obtained from a woman between 35 and 50 years old with COVID-19, enrolled during active disease. Sequencing used peripheral blood. The chain combines TRBV10-1 with TRBJ1-4, with TRBD1 identical over 9 bases. CDR3 residues: CASSVTGQGREKLFF. The CDR3 DNA reads TGCGCCAGCAGTGTTACGGGACAGGGACGGGAAAAACTGTTTTTT.